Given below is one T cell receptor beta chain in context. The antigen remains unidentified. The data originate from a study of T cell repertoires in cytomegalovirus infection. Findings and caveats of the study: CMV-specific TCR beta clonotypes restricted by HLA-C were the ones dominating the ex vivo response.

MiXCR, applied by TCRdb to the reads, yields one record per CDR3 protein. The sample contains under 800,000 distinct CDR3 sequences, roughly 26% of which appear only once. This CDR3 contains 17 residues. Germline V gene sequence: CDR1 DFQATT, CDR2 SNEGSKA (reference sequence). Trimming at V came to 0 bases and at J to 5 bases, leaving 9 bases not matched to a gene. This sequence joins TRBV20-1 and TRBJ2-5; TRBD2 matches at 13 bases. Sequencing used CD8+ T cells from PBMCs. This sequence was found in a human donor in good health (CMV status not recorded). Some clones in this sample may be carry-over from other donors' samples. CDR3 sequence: CSARDKRLAGGSETQYF. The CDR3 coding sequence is TGCAGTGCTAGAGACAAGAGACTAGCGGGGGGCTCCGAGACCCAGTACTTC.